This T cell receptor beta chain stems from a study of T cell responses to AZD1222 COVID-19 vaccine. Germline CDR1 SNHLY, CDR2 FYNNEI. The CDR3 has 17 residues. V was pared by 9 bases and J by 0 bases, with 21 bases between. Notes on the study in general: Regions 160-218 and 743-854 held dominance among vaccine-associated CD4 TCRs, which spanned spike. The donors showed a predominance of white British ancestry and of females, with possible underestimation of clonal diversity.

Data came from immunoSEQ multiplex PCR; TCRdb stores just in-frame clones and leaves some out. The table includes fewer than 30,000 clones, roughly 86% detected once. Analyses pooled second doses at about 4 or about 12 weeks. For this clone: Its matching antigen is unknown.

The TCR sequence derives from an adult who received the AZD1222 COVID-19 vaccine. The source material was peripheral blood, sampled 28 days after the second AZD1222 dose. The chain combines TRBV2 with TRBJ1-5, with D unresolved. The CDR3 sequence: CASNLGLGRYSNQPQHF. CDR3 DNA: TGTGCCAGTAACCTAGGTCTTGGGAGATATAGCAATCAGCCCCAGCATTTT.